This passage covers 27 T cell receptor beta chains from one sample sequenced in a study of shared clonotypes between healthy human individuals. Assay used: immunoSEQ multiplex PCR; TCRdb lists only in-frame clones, some missing. The sample includes about 2.4 million clones, 85% to 95% of them seen just once. Sequencing used naive CD4+ T cells sorted from blood. The subset was: CD45RA+ positively selected. The receptors originated from a man aged 18 to 30 in good health.

V and J are TRBV28 and TRBJ1-2; maybe TRBD1 (6 bases). Germline V gene data show CDR1 as MDHEN and CDR2 as SYDVKM. Deletions cut 1 base from V and 3 bases from J, with 12 bases between. This CDR3 is 15 amino acids long. This CDR3 is CASSLSNRADYGYTF. The CDR3 DNA reads TGTGCCAGCAGTTTATCTAACAGGGCAGACTATGGCTACACCTTC.

This chain links TRBV7-9 with TRBJ1-3, with TRBD1 matching over 8 bases. The ends lost 5 bases at V and 0 bases at J; junction bases unmatched: 9. This CDR3 comprises 17 residues. Germline V CDR1 and CDR2: SEHNR, FQNEAQ (reference sequence). The CDR3 reads CASSPGQGDPSGNTIYF. CDR3 coding DNA: TGTGCCAGCAGCCCCGGACAGGGTGACCCCTCTGGAAACACCATATATTTT. Full variable domain (remainder filled in from reference TRBV7-9 and TRBJ1-3): DTGVSQNPRHKITKRGQNVTFRCDPISEHNRLYWYRQTLGQGPEFLTYFQNEAQLEKSRLLSDRFSAERPKGSFSTLEIQRTEQGDSAMYLCASSPGQGDPSGNTIYFGEGSWLTVV.

The chain has TRBV15 and TRBJ2-7; D remains ambiguous. This CDR3 has 15 amino acids. From germline, CDR1 is LNHNV and CDR2 YYDKDF (reference sequence). The V end lost 5 bases, the J end lost 3 bases, and 17 bases lay between the germline ends. This CDR3 is CATSSRGGQIYEQYF. CDR3 nucleotides: TGTGCCACCAGCTCCCGCGGTGGGCAGATCTACGAGCAGTACTTC.

The rearrangement links TRBV7-6 to TRBJ2-7; the match to TRBD2 covers 13 bases. The CDR3 runs 18 residues. Germline values: CDR1 SGHVS, CDR2 FNYEAQ. With 4 bases clipped from V and 3 bases from J, the junction kept 12 bases outside the gene matches. The CDR3 DNA follows: TGTGCCAGCAGCTCATTTGGGACTAGCGGGGACGCGTTCTACGAGCAGTACTTC. Amino acid sequence: CASSSFGTSGDAFYEQYF.

About this clone itself: Other DNA variants within this sample encode the same CDR3. The genes are TRBV5-1 and TRBJ1-3, with a possible D match to TRBD1 (5 bases). This CDR3 comprises 14 residues. The germline CDR1 and CDR2 sequences are SGHRS and YFSETQ. The germline V and J ends were trimmed by 4 bases and 2 bases, with 10 bases remaining between them. CDR3 residues: CASSPGTAGNTIYF. The CDR3 DNA reads TGCGCCAGCAGCCCCGGGACGGCTGGAAACACCATATATTTT.

The genes are TRBV18 and TRBJ1-2, with D possibly being TRBD1 (5 bases). Deletions cut 6 bases from V and 8 bases from J, with 13 bases between. Germline V lookup: CDR1 KGHSH, CDR2 LQKENI. The CDR3 totals 12 residues. CDR3 bases: TGTGCCAGCTCCCGGACAAGGGACGGCTACACCTTC. This sequence encodes CASSRTRDGYTF.

The chain is built from TRBV5-1 and TRBJ2-7, with 10 bases that match TRBD1. V gave up 3 bases and J gave up 7 bases; unmatched junction bases: 13. CDR3 length equals 16 residues. The germline V gene encodes CDR1 SGHRS and CDR2 YFSETQ. CDR3 sequence (DNA): TGCGCCAGCAGCTGGGGCGGGGACAGGGGTCTAAGGGAGCAGTACTTC. Translating it yields CASSWGGDRGLREQYF. The variable domain in full, completed from reference TRBV5-1 and TRBJ2-7, reads KAGVTQTPRYLIKTRGQQVTLSCSPISGHRSVSWYQQTPGQGLQFLFEYFSETQRNKGNFPGRFSGRQFSNSRSEMNVSTLELGDSALYLCASSWGGDRGLREQYFGPGTRLTVT.

The gene calls are TRBV19 and TRBJ2-1; TRBD2 agrees at 12 bases. Germline trimming cut 7 bases from V and 8 bases from J; bases unmatched to any gene: 9. Germline V gives CDR1 LNHDA, CDR2 SQIVND (reference sequence). There are 15 residues in the CDR3. The CDR3 region is CASTRRASGRDEQFF. The CDR3 DNA reads as TGTGCCAGTACCAGACGGGCTAGCGGGAGGGATGAGCAGTTCTTC.

The chain is built from TRBV6-6 and TRBJ1-2; 8 nucleotides agree with TRBD1. The CDR3 is 14 residues long. V trimming: 0 bases; J trimming: 5 bases; junction bases outside the gene matches: 2. Germline V gene lookup returns CDR1 MNHNY and CDR2 SVGAGI (reference sequence). The CDR3 DNA reads TGTGCCAGCAGTTACTCGAGGACAGGGTATGGCTACACCTTC. Protein: CASSYSRTGYGYTF.

The chain is built from TRBV2 and TRBJ2-5, with 8 bases matching TRBD2. This CDR3 is 14 amino acids long. The V gene's germline CDR1 is SNHLY and CDR2 FYNNEI. V was pared by 6 bases and J by 1 base, with 4 bases of the junction left unmatched. The CDR3 is CASRDREGQETQYF. CDR3 nucleotides: TGTGCCAGCAGAGACCGGGAGGGCCAAGAGACCCAGTACTTC. The whole variable domain, remainder taken from reference TRBV2 and TRBJ2-5, is EPEVTQTPSHQVTQMGQEVILRCVPISNHLYFYWYRQILGQKVEFLVSFYNNEISEKSEIFDDQFSVERPDGSNFTLKIRSTKLEDSAMYFCASRDREGQETQYFGPGTRLLVL.

This chain uses TRBV10-3 with TRBJ2-1, with TRBD2 as a possible D gene (7 bases). CDR1 is ENHRY, CDR2 SYGVKD, per germline. The V end lost 7 bases, the J end lost 7 bases, and 14 bases lay between the germline ends. The CDR3 has 13 residues. The CDR3 sequence is CAIKGGPGNEQFF. Here the CDR3 DNA reads TGTGCCATCAAGGGGGGGCCTGGGAATGAGCAGTTCTTC.

Concerning this clone: Other DNA sequences from this sample encode an identical CDR3 as well. The CDR3, as DNA: TGTGCCAGCAGTCCAGGCCAAGAGACCCAGTACTTC. Its protein product is CASSPGQETQYF. This chain joins TRBV2 and TRBJ2-5; no reliable D call. The V end was cut by 5 bases, the J end by 1 base, with 5 bases between. Germline V lookup: CDR1 SNHLY, CDR2 FYNNEI. The length of the CDR3 is 12 residues.

This clone was counted once. The V gene is TRBV27, the J gene TRBJ1-6; D may be TRBD1 (6 bases). Germline-derived CDR1 and CDR2 are MNHEY and SMNVEV (reference sequence). V lost 6 bases to trimming and J lost 7 bases, with 13 bases between them. CDR3 length equals 14 residues. This CDR3 reads CASRTGFENSPLHF. Here the CDR3 DNA reads TGTGCCAGCAGGACAGGATTTGAGAATTCACCCCTCCACTTT.

This clone was picked up a small number of times. This sequence joins TRBV27 and TRBJ1-6, with 8 bases aligning to TRBD1. The CDR3 is made up of 14 amino acids. V shed 6 bases, J shed 9 bases, and the junction held 7 bases outside the gene matches. Germline CDR1 MNHEY, CDR2 SMNVEV (reference sequence). The CDR3 bases are TGTGCCAGCAGCGTGGACAGGGTTGGTTCACCCCTCCACTTT. Encoded protein: CASSVDRVGSPLHF.

This chain connects TRBV11-2 to TRBJ1-6, with D maybe TRBD1 (6 bases). This CDR3 spans 16 amino acids. Germline values: CDR1 SGHAT, CDR2 FQNNGV. The ends were cut back, 5 bases at V and 7 bases at J, with 18 bases in the middle. CDR3 sequence: CASSRQWGAKNSPLHF. Here the CDR3 DNA reads TGTGCCAGCAGCCGACAATGGGGGGCTAAAAATTCACCCCTCCACTTT.

The chain has TRBV5-6 and TRBJ2-5, with 7 bases fitting TRBD2. This CDR3 is 16 amino acids long. V lost 0 bases and J lost 2; bases outside the gene matches: 7. Germline CDR1 SGHDT, CDR2 YYEEEE. CDR3 in amino acids: CASSLAGGRYQETQYF. The CDR3 region has the DNA TGTGCCAGCAGCTTGGCCGGGGGGAGGTATCAAGAGACCCAGTACTTC.

The chain is built from TRBV5-1 and TRBJ1-1, with 7 bases lining up with TRBD1. CDR1 and CDR2 (germline): SGHRS, YFSETQ. The CDR3 sequence is 12 residues long. Unmatched junction bases numbered 6, after V lost 6 bases and J lost 7 bases. Here the CDR3 reads CASKTGVGEAFF. The CDR3 DNA sequence: TGCGCCAGCAAAACAGGGGTGGGTGAAGCTTTCTTT.

The chain joins TRBV7-9 to TRBJ2-1, with TRBD2 identical over 8 bases. The CDR3 consists of 15 residues. Germline V gene sequence: CDR1 SEHNR, CDR2 FQNEAQ (reference sequence). Trimming took 1 base from V and 4 from J; bases not matched to a gene: 3. The CDR3 DNA follows: TGTGCCAGCAGCTTAGAAATAGCGGGGTACAATGAGCAGTTCTTC. Its translation: CASSLEIAGYNEQFF.

The rearrangement joins TRBV10-3 to TRBJ1-5; D not certain. Trimming left V 3 bases short and J 6 bases short, with 12 bases between. This CDR3 spans 14 amino acids. Per germline, CDR1 ENHRY and CDR2 SYGVKD. The CDR3 DNA reads TGTGCCATCAGTGATGAGGGCTCGGCTCAGCCCCAGCATTTT. Protein product: CAISDEGSAQPQHF.

V gene TRBV6-6 combines with J gene TRBJ1-6; no reliable D call. Trimming left V 0 bases short and J 7 bases short, with 7 bases between. Germline loops: CDR1 MNHNY, CDR2 SVGAGI (reference sequence). The CDR3 covers 14 residues. CDR3 region: CASSYSIGNSPLHF. CDR3 bases: TGTGCCAGCAGTTACTCGATCGGGAATTCACCCCTCCACTTT.

V gene TRBV9 combines with J gene TRBJ2-7, with D tentatively TRBD1 (6 bases). Trimming took 3 bases from V and 0 from J, leaving 10 bases between them. Looked up from germline, CDR1 is SGDLS and CDR2 is YYNGEE. The CDR3 runs 14 residues. CDR3 region: CASSADSSSYEQYF. CDR3 DNA: TGTGCCAGCAGCGCGGACAGTAGCTCCTACGAGCAGTACTTC.

In this sample, this clone turned up once. The chain carries TRBV6-1 and TRBJ2-4; TRBD1 matches 11 bases. The CDR3 spans 13 residues. Germline CDR1 and CDR2: MNHNS and SASEGT. The V gene end was trimmed by 8 bases and the J gene end by 9 bases; junction bases not matched to a gene: 6. CDR3 nucleotide sequence: TGTGCCAGCGGACAGGGGGCGGTAAGCATTCAGTACTTC. Its translation: CASGQGAVSIQYF.

This chain joins TRBV30 and TRBJ1-6, with D possibly TRBD1 on 6 matching bases. Germline lookup yields CDR1 GTSNPN and CDR2 SVGIG (reference sequence). V lost 0 bases and J lost 8, with 17 bases in between. CDR3 size: 16 residues. DNA for the CDR3: TGTGCCTGGAGTGTACAGGGAGGGATTAAGCATTCACCCCTCCACTTT. Amino acid sequence: CAWSVQGGIKHSPLHF.

The genes are TRBV7-9 and TRBJ1-5; 7 nucleotides match TRBD1. The CDR3 has 17 amino acids. From germline, CDR1 is SEHNR and CDR2 FQNEAQ (reference sequence). V shed 5 bases and J 2 bases; nucleotides not matched to a gene: 12. CDR3: CASSALGTDRGNQPQHF. Written as DNA, the CDR3 is TGTGCCAGCAGCGCCCTGGGAACAGACAGGGGCAATCAGCCCCAGCATTTT.

The chain's CDR3 is CASRKGALSGFANYGYTF. In DNA, the CDR3 is TGTGCCAGTAGGAAAGGGGCCCTCAGTGGTTTTGCTAACTATGGCTACACCTTC. V gene TRBV19 combines with J gene TRBJ1-2, with D tentatively TRBD1 (5 bases). This CDR3 comprises 18 residues. Looked up from germline, CDR1 is LNHDA and CDR2 is SQIVND (reference sequence). The ends were cut back, 6 bases at V and 0 bases at J, with 23 bases in the middle.

The rearrangement uses TRBV28 and TRBJ1-5; no firm D call. V shed 11 bases and J shed 4 bases, with 12 bases lying between them. This CDR3 has 12 amino acids. Germline assignment: CDR1 MDHEN and CDR2 SYDVKM. CDR3 DNA sequence: TGTGCCGTAAGCACAGTGAATCAGCCCCAGCATTTT. It translates to CAVSTVNQPQHF.

The chain carries TRBV18 and TRBJ2-5, with 11 bases fitting TRBD2. J gave up 4 bases and V 2 bases, and 6 bases lay outside the gene matches. Germline V gives CDR1 KGHSH, CDR2 LQKENI. The CDR3 consists of 16 residues. The CDR3 DNA sequence: TGTGCCAGCTCACCAGGGACTAGCGGTCCAGGAGAGACCCAGTACTTC. This sequence encodes CASSPGTSGPGETQYF.